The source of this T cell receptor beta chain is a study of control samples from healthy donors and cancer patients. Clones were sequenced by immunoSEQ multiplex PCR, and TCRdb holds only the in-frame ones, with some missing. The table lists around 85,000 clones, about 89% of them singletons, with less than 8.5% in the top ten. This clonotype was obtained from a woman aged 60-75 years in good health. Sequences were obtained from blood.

This chain's CDR3 is CASSNFGGGRGTQYF. The CDR3 DNA follows: TGTGCCAGCAGTAACTTTGGGGGGGGGCGTGGTACGCAGTATTTT. The V call is TRBV6-5, the J call TRBJ2-3; D is possibly TRBD2 (7 bases). V lost 5 bases and J 8 bases, leaving 20 bases between the germline ends. The CDR3 contains 15 residues. The germline V gene encodes CDR1 MNHEY and CDR2 SVGAGI.